The 32 T cell receptor beta chains below come from one sample, sequenced in a study of T cell repertoires in cytomegalovirus infection. In TCRdb, the reads were re-called with MiXCR into one record per CDR3 protein. The repertoire consists of 150,000 or so distinct CDR3 sequences, with about 20% occurring once and the leading ten covering 9.5% to 13%. Sequences were obtained from PBMCs. These receptors all come from a human donor in good health (CMV status not recorded). Some clones in this sample may be carry-over from other donors' samples.

This clonotype turned up a few times. V and J are TRBV7-9 and TRBJ1-1; D is ambiguous. Germline loops: CDR1 SEHNR, CDR2 FQNEAQ (reference sequence). The CDR3 totals 12 residues. V lost 2 bases to trimming and J lost 3 bases, with 4 bases between them. CDR3 nucleotides: TGTGCCAGCAGCTTATCCCACACTGAAGCTTTCTTT. Encoded protein: CASSLSHTEAFF.

This clonotype was recorded a few times. J is TRBJ2-7 and V is TRBV5-1; D call uncertain. This CDR3 is built from 15 residues. V was shortened by 0 bases and J by 2 bases, with 12 bases between the two germline ends. From germline, CDR1 is SGHRS and CDR2 YFSETQ. In DNA, the CDR3 is TGCGCCAGCAGCTTGGCCCAGTCCGGGCCCTACGAGCAGTACTTC. This translates into CASSLAQSGPYEQYF.

The count of this clonotype is one. A much larger clone lies one base from this, so it may be a read error. The CDR3 does not end in the conserved phenylalanine or tryptophan, so this is likely a read error. In DNA form, the CDR3 reads TGTGCCAGCAGCTTAGAGGGACAGCCCAACCCCTACGAGCAGTACTAC. It yields the protein CASSLEGQPNPYEQYY. The genes are TRBV7-8 and TRBJ2-7, with TRBD1 matching over 7 bases. J gave up 2 bases and V 1 base, and 8 bases lay outside the gene matches. Looked up from germline, CDR1 is SGHVS and CDR2 is FQNEAQ. This CDR3 has 16 residues.

In its sample, this clonotype was seen many times. This chain joins TRBV7-8 and TRBJ1-1; no firm D call. The CDR3 consists of 13 residues. V was clipped by 3 bases and J by 1 base, with 6 bases between them. CDR1 and CDR2 from the germline V gene are SGHVS and FQNEAQ. CDR3 sequence: CASSFKQNTEAFF. CDR3 DNA sequence: TGTGCCAGCAGCTTTAAACAGAACACTGAAGCTTTCTTT.

In its sample, this clonotype was seen many times. The chain is built from TRBV7-6 and TRBJ2-5; possible D gene TRBD2, 5 bases. The V gene's germline CDR1 is SGHVS and CDR2 FNYEAQ. The CDR3 contains 19 residues. The ends were cut back, 3 bases at V and 2 bases at J, with 25 bases in the middle. CDR3: CASSLIPALRTGKQETQYF. The CDR3 DNA reads as TGTGCCAGCAGCTTGATTCCCGCCCTCAGGACTGGGAAACAAGAGACCCAGTACTTC.

This clonotype was seen a few times. This rearrangement joins TRBV5-6 to TRBJ2-1, with a tentative D call TRBD1 (5 bases). CDR1 is SGHDT, CDR2 YYEEEE, per germline. With 4 bases removed from V and 8 bases from J, the gap between germline ends came to 16 bases. This CDR3 has 14 residues. For the CDR3, the DNA is TGTGCCAGCAGCCCGATGGGGCAGCACCATGAGCAGTTCTTC. It is translated as CASSPMGQHHEQFF. The full variable domain, its missing parts supplied by reference TRBV5-6 and TRBJ2-1, is DAGVTQSPTHLIKTRGQQVTLRCSPKSGHDTVSWYQQALGQGPQFIFQYYEEEERQRGNFPDRFSGHQFPNYSSELNVNALLLGDSALYLCASSPMGQHHEQFFGPGTRLTVL.

This clonotype came up many times. The chain employs TRBV12-3 or TRBV12-4 and TRBJ2-3; TRBD2 agrees at 7 bases. Trimming cost V 5 bases and J 3 bases; bases outside gene matches: 5. This CDR3 has 14 residues. In DNA, the CDR3 is TGTGCCAGCAGTCGGCTAGCGGTGACAGATACGCAGTATTTT. Its protein is CASSRLAVTDTQYF.

V usage is TRBV28 and J usage is TRBJ2-7; TRBD2 matches at 12 bases. From germline, CDR1 is MDHEN and CDR2 SYDVKM. The CDR3 loop spans 19 amino acids. Unmatched junction bases numbered 15, after V lost 4 bases and J lost 2 bases. The CDR3 coding sequence is TGTGCCAGCAGTTCAGCTGGACTAGCGGGGAGAGGAATTCCCTACGAGCAGTACTTC. Encoded protein: CASSSAGLAGRGIPYEQYF.

This clonotype was picked up many times. The chain has TRBV7-2 and TRBJ2-7, with TRBD1 identical over 8 bases. The CDR3 spans 14 residues. Germline trimming cut 2 bases from V and 3 bases from J; bases unmatched to any gene: 3. Per the germline V gene, CDR1 is SGHTA and CDR2 is FQGNSA. Written as DNA, the CDR3 is TGTGCCAGCAGCTTACAGGGGGCTAGCTACGAGCAGTACTTC. This translates into CASSLQGASYEQYF. The full variable domain, with the rest looked up from reference TRBV7-2 and TRBJ2-7, is GAGVSQSPSNKVTEKGKDVELRCDPISGHTALYWYRQSLGQGLEFLIYFQGNSAPDKSGLPSDRFSAERTGGSVSTLTIQRTQQEDSAVYLCASSLQGASYEQYFGPGTRLTVT.

In its sample, this clonotype was seen many times. The chain is built from TRBV12-3 or TRBV12-4 and TRBJ2-4, with TRBD1 matching over 7 bases. Unmatched junction bases numbered 11, after V lost 8 bases and J lost 4 bases. The CDR3 consists of 15 residues. For the CDR3, the DNA is TGTGCCAGCGCATTAACAAGGGGACAGAAAAACATTCAGTACTTC. Translating gives CASALTRGQKNIQYF.

This clonotype showed up just a few times. The chain recombines TRBV28 with TRBJ2-5; D might be TRBD2 (5 bases). The length of the CDR3 is 14 residues. Deletions cut 5 bases from V and 3 bases from J, with 13 bases between. Looked up from germline, CDR1 is MDHEN and CDR2 is SYDVKM. The CDR3 spells CASSHPTNEETQYF. The CDR3 DNA reads TGTGCCAGCAGTCATCCGACTAATGAAGAGACCCAGTACTTC.

This clonotype was recorded a few times. V and J are TRBV7-2 and TRBJ2-7; 8 bases are a match to TRBD2. Germline V lookup: CDR1 SGHTA, CDR2 FQGNSA. The trim removed 3 bases at V and 5 bases at J, leaving 9 bases unmatched. This CDR3 region has 15 residues. The CDR3 region has the DNA TGTGCCAGCAGCTTTAGCGGGGCCGTTAGGCACGAGCAGTACTTC. Protein: CASSFSGAVRHEQYF.

The CDR3 spells CASIREGARSEAFF. The CDR3 DNA follows: TGTGCCAGCATAAGGGAGGGGGCTCGTTCTGAAGCTTTCTTT. This chain joins TRBV6-2 or TRBV6-3 and TRBJ1-1; TRBD1 matches at 7 bases. V gave up 7 bases and J gave up 6 bases; unmatched junction bases: 11. The CDR3 covers 14 residues. Germline V lookup: CDR1 MNHEY, CDR2 SVGEGT.

This clonotype was seen repeatedly, ten times or more. The rearrangement joins TRBV7-3 to TRBJ1-2; 10 positions agree with TRBD1. The CDR3 runs to 13 residues. Germline trimming cut 3 bases from V and 6 bases from J; bases unmatched to any gene: 1. CDR1 and CDR2 (germline): SGHTA, FQGTGA. The CDR3 DNA reads TGTGCCAGCAGCTTCGGGACAGGGGATGGCTACACCTTC. It encodes CASSFGTGDGYTF.

Comment on this clonotype: Here the CDR3 omits its conserved ending phenylalanine or tryptophan, so a read error is the likely source. The CDR3 sequence: CASTPGVLVYEQYL. The CDR3, as DNA: TGTGCCAGCACCCCTGGGGTACTAGTCTACGAGCAGTACTTA. The genes are TRBV28 and TRBJ2-7; D may be TRBD2 (5 bases). CDR1 is MDHEN, CDR2 SYDVKM, per germline. Trimming shortened V by 7 bases and J by 3 bases, and 16 bases separated the two germline ends. The CDR3 has 14 residues.

This clonotype was detected many times. V and J are TRBV28 and TRBJ1-1; D uncertain. Germline loops: CDR1 MDHEN, CDR2 SYDVKM. The ends were cut back, 10 bases at V and 12 bases at J, with 15 bases in the middle. CDR3 length: 10 residues. CDR3 residues: CAIGFEKTFF. CDR3 bases: TGTGCCATCGGCTTTGAGAAAACTTTCTTT.

This clonotype was found a few times. The gene calls are TRBV18 and TRBJ2-1, with TRBD1 as a possible D gene (6 bases). The CDR3 is 14 amino acids. V dropped 3 bases and J dropped 9 bases, with 15 bases sitting between them. Per the germline V gene, CDR1 is KGHSH and CDR2 is LQKENI. The CDR3 bases are TGTGCCAGCTCACCGGAACAGGGATCATTTGAGCAGTTCTTC. It codes for CASSPEQGSFEQFF.

This clonotype was detected a few times. V gene TRBV9 combines with J gene TRBJ1-6, with unresolved D. CDR3 length: 16 amino acids. In germline, CDR1 is SGDLS, CDR2 YYNGEE. V lost 3 bases and J 0 bases, leaving 10 bases between the germline ends. CDR3 nucleotide sequence: TGTGCCAGCAGCGCGTTCACAAGCTCCTATAATTCACCCCTCCACTTT. It yields the protein CASSAFTSSYNSPLHF.

This clonotype was picked up a small number of times. The V gene is TRBV28, the J gene TRBJ1-1; maybe TRBD1 (5 bases). This CDR3 region has 17 residues. The V end was cut by 6 bases, the J end by 3 bases, with 23 bases between. Looked up from germline, CDR1 is MDHEN and CDR2 is SYDVKM. CDR3 sequence (DNA): TGTGCCAGCAGACTACGCGGGGCAGGGAAGAGAGACACTGAAGCTTTCTTT. Translation gives CASRLRGAGKRDTEAFF.

In regard to this clonotype: An end of the junction does not agree with germline; a read error may underlie this. The V gene is TRBV7-6, the J gene TRBJ1-2, with D hard to call. CDR3 length: 15 residues. Germline V gene sequence: CDR1 SGHVS, CDR2 FNYEAQ. CDR3 region: CASSPHGRVNYRYTF. The CDR3 coding sequence is TGTGCCAGCAGCCCACATGGGCGGGTTAACTATCGCTACACCTTC. The whole variable domain, remainder taken from reference TRBV7-6 and TRBJ1-2, is GAGVSQSPRYKVTKRGQDVALRCDPISGHVSLYWYRQALGQGPEFLTYFNYEAQQDKSGLPNDRFSAERPEGSISTLTIQRTEQRDSAMYRCASSPHGRVNYRYTFGSGTRLTVV.

Only a few counts were recorded for this clonotype. V usage is TRBV12-3 or TRBV12-4 and J usage is TRBJ2-3; tentative D call: TRBD1 (5 bases). The ends were cut back, 6 bases at V and 4 bases at J, with 14 bases in the middle. CDR3 length equals 14 residues. In DNA, the CDR3 is TGTGCCAGCAGCGTCGCAGGGAATTCAGATACGCAGTATTTT. Encoded protein: CASSVAGNSDTQYF.

The chain joins TRBV5-4 to TRBJ1-2, with no clear D. The V end was cut by 0 bases, the J end by 5 bases, with 8 bases between. This CDR3 comprises 13 residues. Germline lookup yields CDR1 SGHNT and CDR2 YYREEE (reference sequence). The CDR3 DNA reads TGTGCCAGCAGCTTGGGCCAAACTTATGGCTACACCTTC. Its protein product is CASSLGQTYGYTF.

The rearrangement links TRBV12-3 or TRBV12-4 to TRBJ2-1; 13 nucleotides agree with TRBD2. This CDR3 is built from 17 residues. V trimming: 6 bases; J trimming: 3 bases; junction bases outside the gene matches: 8. The CDR3 spells CASSPGTSGVHYNEQFF. The CDR3 DNA is TGTGCCAGCAGCCCAGGGACTAGCGGGGTACACTACAATGAGCAGTTCTTC.

The chain links TRBV7-9 to TRBJ1-4; D gene unclear. CDR1 and CDR2 from the germline V gene are SEHNR and FQNEAQ (reference sequence). CDR3 length: 13 residues. The germline V and J ends were trimmed by 1 base and 7 bases, with 7 bases remaining between them. The CDR3: CASSLGAAEKLFF. The CDR3 coding sequence is TGTGCCAGCAGCTTAGGGGCGGCTGAAAAACTGTTTTTT.

The chain combines TRBV28 with TRBJ2-6, with D possibly TRBD1 on 6 matching bases. CDR1 and CDR2 (germline): MDHEN, SYDVKM. CDR3 length: 17 residues. The V and J ends lost 6 bases and 0 bases respectively, with 15 bases between them. CDR3 DNA sequence: TGTGCCAGCAGCCTGGACAGCTCAAGCTCTGGGGCCAACGTCCTGACTTTC. This gives the protein CASSLDSSSSGANVLTF.

This clonotype has just a few counts. The chain is built from TRBV11-1 and TRBJ1-6; D is undetermined. This CDR3 is 15 amino acids long. Germline V CDR1 and CDR2: SGHAT, FQDESV (reference sequence). The ends were cut back, 5 bases at V and 5 bases at J, with 13 bases in the middle. The CDR3 reads CASSTSVADNSPLHF. The CDR3 coding sequence is TGTGCCAGCAGCACATCGGTGGCTGATAATTCACCCCTCCACTTT. Supplemented by reference TRBV11-1 and TRBJ1-6, the full variable domain reads EAEVAQSPRYKITEKSQAVAFWCDPISGHATLYWYRQILGQGPELLVQFQDESVVDDSQLPKDRFSAERLKGVDSTLKIQPAELGDSAMYLCASSTSVADNSPLHFGNGTRLTVT.

A few counts support this clonotype. The chain uses TRBV5-4 and TRBJ2-7; 8 nucleotides match TRBD1. V dropped 4 bases and J dropped 6; count of bases not matched to a gene: 3. CDR1 is SGHNT, CDR2 YYREEE, per germline (reference sequence). CDR3 length: 12 amino acids. Here the CDR3 reads CASSPTGAEQYF. CDR3 coding DNA: TGTGCCAGCAGCCCGACAGGGGCCGAGCAGTACTTC.

Worth noting for this clonotype: A junction boundary mismatches the germline segment, possibly from a read error. The CDR3 sequence: CTSTKLGGTEAFF. CDR3 sequence (DNA): TGTACCAGTACGAAGCTGGGAGGCACTGAAGCTTTCTTT. The genes are TRBV19 and TRBJ1-1, with D uncertain. Germline loops: CDR1 LNHDA, CDR2 SQIVND (reference sequence). The CDR3 runs 13 residues.

The table lists this clonotype with many counts. V gene TRBV7-2 combines with J gene TRBJ1-1; weak D call: TRBD1 (5 bases). V lost 5 bases to trimming and J lost 4 bases, with 17 bases between them. The length of the CDR3 is 15 residues. The germline V gene encodes CDR1 SGHTA and CDR2 FQGNSA. The CDR3 here is CASSTGPAIPTEAFF. CDR3 sequence (DNA): TGTGCCAGCAGCACGGGACCGGCGATTCCCACTGAAGCTTTCTTT. Full variable domain (rest looked up from reference TRBV7-2 and TRBJ1-1): GAGVSQSPSNKVTEKGKDVELRCDPISGHTALYWYRQSLGQGLEFLIYFQGNSAPDKSGLPSDRFSAERTGGSVSTLTIQRTQQEDSAVYLCASSTGPAIPTEAFFGQGTRLTVV.

The rearrangement uses TRBV12-3 or TRBV12-4 and TRBJ2-1; 9 nucleotides agree with TRBD2. This CDR3 is built from 16 residues. J gave up 2 bases and V 4 bases, and 6 bases lay outside the gene matches. CDR3 loop: CASSSRSGGTYNEQFF. In nucleotides, the CDR3 is TGTGCCAGCAGTTCCCGTAGCGGGGGCACCTACAATGAGCAGTTCTTC.

This clonotype was seen a few times. This chain uses TRBV7-9 with TRBJ2-1, with D hard to call. V dropped 4 bases and J dropped 8 bases, with 9 bases sitting between them. The CDR3 covers 12 residues. Looked up from germline, CDR1 is SEHNR and CDR2 is FQNEAQ (reference sequence). The CDR3 loop is CASSSLTYEQFF. The CDR3 nucleotides read TGTGCCAGCAGCTCCCTCACATATGAGCAGTTCTTC.

The chain is built from TRBV28 and TRBJ2-7; 8 bases map to TRBD2. V shed 6 bases, J shed 1 base, and the junction held 5 bases outside the gene matches. The CDR3 is 14 residues long. The germline V gene has CDR1 MDHEN and CDR2 SYDVKM. The CDR3 reads CASSRGGISYEQYF. The CDR3 DNA reads as TGTGCCAGCAGCCGGGGGGGCATTTCCTACGAGCAGTACTTC.